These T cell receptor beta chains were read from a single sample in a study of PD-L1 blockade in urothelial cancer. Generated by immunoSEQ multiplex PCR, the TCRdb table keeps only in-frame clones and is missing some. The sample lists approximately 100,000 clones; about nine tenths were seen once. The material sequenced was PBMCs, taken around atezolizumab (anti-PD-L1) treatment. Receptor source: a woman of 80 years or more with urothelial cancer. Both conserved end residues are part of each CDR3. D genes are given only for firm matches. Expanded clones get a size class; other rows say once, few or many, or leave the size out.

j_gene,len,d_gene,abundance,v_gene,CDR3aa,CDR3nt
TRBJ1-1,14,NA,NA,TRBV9,CASSARQLNTEAFF,TGTGCCAGCAGCGCCCGACAGTTGAACACTGAAGCTTTCTTT
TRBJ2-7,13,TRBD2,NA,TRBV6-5,CASSPQGGNEQYF,TGTGCCAGCAGCCCCCAGGGAGGGAACGAGCAGTACTTC
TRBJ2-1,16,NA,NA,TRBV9,CASSVAGQVRFGEQFF,TGTGCCAGCAGCGTAGCCGGCCAGGTTCGTTTCGGTGAGCAGTTCTTC
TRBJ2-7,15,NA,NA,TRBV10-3,CAISEIRVGSYEQYF,TGTGCCATCAGTGAGATACGGGTTGGCTCCTACGAGCAGTACTTC
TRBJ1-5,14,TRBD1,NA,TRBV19,CASSEQGASQPQHF,TGTGCCAGTAGTGAACAGGGGGCTTCTCAGCCCCAGCATTTT
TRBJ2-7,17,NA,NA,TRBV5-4,CASSPTMSTDIPPEQYF,TGTGCCAGCAGCCCCACGATGAGCACAGACATCCCCCCCGAGCAGTACTTC
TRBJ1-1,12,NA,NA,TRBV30,CAWAHRDRKAFF,TGTGCCTGGGCACACAGGGACCGAAAAGCTTTCTTT
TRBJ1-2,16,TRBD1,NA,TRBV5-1,CASSLGQGAMGYGYTF,TGCGCCAGCAGCCTCGGACAGGGGGCGATGGGGTATGGCTACACCTTC
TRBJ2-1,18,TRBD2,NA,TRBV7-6,CASSFKALGTSGIDEQFF,TGTGCCAGCAGCTTCAAAGCGTTAGGTACTAGCGGGATTGATGAGCAGTTCTTC
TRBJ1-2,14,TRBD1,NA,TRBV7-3,CASSPTGANYGYTF,TGTGCCAGCAGCCCAACAGGGGCCAACTATGGCTACACCTTC
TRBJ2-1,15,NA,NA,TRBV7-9,CASSFPATGENEQFF,TGTGCCAGCAGCTTTCCTGCGACGGGGGAGAATGAGCAGTTCTTC
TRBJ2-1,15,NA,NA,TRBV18,CASSLGPGSYNEQFF,TGTGCCAGCTCCCTGGGGCCTGGGTCCTACAATGAGCAGTTCTTC
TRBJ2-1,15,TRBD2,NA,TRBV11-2,CASSRVASGRTEQFF,TGTGCCAGCAGTCGCGTCGCTAGCGGGAGGACTGAGCAGTTCTTC
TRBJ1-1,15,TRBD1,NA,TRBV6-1,CASSEEGAVGTEAFF,TGTGCCAGCAGTGAAGAGGGGGCTGTTGGCACTGAAGCTTTCTTT
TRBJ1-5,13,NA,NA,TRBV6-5,CASSYSRGQPQHF,TGTGCCAGCAGTTACTCTAGGGGTCAGCCCCAGCATTTT
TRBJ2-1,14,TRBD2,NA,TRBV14,CASRGTSGYNEQFF,TGTGCCAGCCGTGGGACTAGCGGCTACAATGAGCAGTTCTTC
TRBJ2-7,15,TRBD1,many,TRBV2,CASSRPGQGYYEQYF,TGTGCCAGCAGTCGGCCGGGACAGGGGTACTACGAGCAGTACTTC
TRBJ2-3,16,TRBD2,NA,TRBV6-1,CASSEFDAGVVDTQYF,TGTGCCAGCAGTGAATTTGATGCGGGAGTGGTAGATACGCAGTATTTT
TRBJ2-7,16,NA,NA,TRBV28,CASSLTDRFSSYEQYF,TGTGCCAGCAGTTTAACCGACAGATTCAGCTCCTACGAGCAGTACTTC
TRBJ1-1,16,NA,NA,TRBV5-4,CASSLLRERRNTEAFF,TGTGCCAGCAGCTTGCTGAGGGAAAGGCGGAACACTGAAGCTTTCTTT
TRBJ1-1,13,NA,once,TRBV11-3,CASSLGPWREAFF,TGTGCCAGCAGCTTAGGCCCATGGAGAGAAGCTTTCTTT
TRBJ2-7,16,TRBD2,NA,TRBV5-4,CASSPSGLAVGYEQYF,TGTGCCAGCAGCCCCTCGGGACTAGCGGTCGGCTACGAGCAGTACTTC
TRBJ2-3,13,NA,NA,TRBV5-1,CASSLGGADTQYF,TGCGCCAGCAGCTTGGGGGGCGCAGATACGCAGTATTTT
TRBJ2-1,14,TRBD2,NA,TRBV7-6,CASSLEAGYNEQFF,TGTGCCAGCAGCTTAGAAGCGGGGTACAATGAGCAGTTCTTC
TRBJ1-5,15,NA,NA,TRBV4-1,CASSQVSTGNQPQHF,TGCGCCAGCAGCCAAGTGTCGACAGGCAATCAGCCCCAGCATTTT
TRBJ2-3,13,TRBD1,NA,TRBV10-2,CASSDDRADTQYF,TGCGCCAGCAGTGATGACAGGGCGGATACGCAGTATTTT